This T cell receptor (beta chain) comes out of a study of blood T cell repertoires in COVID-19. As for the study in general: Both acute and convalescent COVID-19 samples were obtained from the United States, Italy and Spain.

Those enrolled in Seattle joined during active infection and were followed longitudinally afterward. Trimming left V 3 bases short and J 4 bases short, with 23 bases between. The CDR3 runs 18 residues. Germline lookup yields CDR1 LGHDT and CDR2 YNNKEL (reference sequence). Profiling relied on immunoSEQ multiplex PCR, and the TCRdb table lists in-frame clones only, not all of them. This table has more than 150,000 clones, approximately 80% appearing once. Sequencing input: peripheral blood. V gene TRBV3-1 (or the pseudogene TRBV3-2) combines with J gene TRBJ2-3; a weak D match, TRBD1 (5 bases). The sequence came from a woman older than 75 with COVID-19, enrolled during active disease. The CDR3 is CASSQAKDMVARADTQYF. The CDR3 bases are TGTGCCAGCAGCCAGGCTAAAGATATGGTAGCCAGGGCAGATACGCAGTATTTT.